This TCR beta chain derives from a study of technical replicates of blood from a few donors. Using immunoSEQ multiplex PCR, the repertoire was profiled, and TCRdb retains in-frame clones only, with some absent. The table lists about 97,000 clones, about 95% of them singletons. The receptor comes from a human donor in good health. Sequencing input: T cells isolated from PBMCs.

CDR3 residues: CASSLGGGSEAFF. The CDR3 region has the DNA TGTGCCAGCAGCTTAGGGGGGGGGTCTGAAGCTTTCTTT. The chain recombines TRBV7-9 with TRBJ1-1, with D perhaps TRBD1 (5 bases). The CDR3 runs 13 residues. V was shortened by 1 base and J by 6 bases, with 9 bases between the two germline ends. Germline assignment: CDR1 SEHNR and CDR2 FQNEAQ (reference sequence).